This T cell receptor (beta chain) was retrieved from a study of T cells in localized non-small cell lung cancer. Study-wide results and limits: The greatest T cell clonality was found in uninvolved adjacent lung (higher than in tumor). Out of the top 100 tumor clones, a median 57 were seen in adjacent lung.

The table came from immunoSEQ multiplex PCR; TCRdb's copy has only in-frame clones and leaves some out. This sample has about 2,000 clones; 25% occur once, and the top ten carry around 23%. V was trimmed by 6 bases and J by 6 bases, leaving 11 bases between them. The CDR3 sequence is 13 residues long. Germline assignment: CDR1 MNHGY and CDR2 SAAAGT. Concerning this clone: The antigen remains undetermined.

Source: lung tumor tissue, taken before any cancer treatment. The chain uses TRBV6-8 and TRBJ2-2, with D unclear. This receptor was identified in a man aged 40 to 69 with stage II lung adenocarcinoma. The CDR3 DNA follows: TGTGCCAGCAGCCGAGGTTGGGCCGGGGAGCTGTTTTTT. This encodes CASSRGWAGELFF.